The 20 T cell receptor beta chains reported below all come from one sample, sequenced in a study of T-cell reconstitution after alpha-beta-depleted transplantation in children. Unique molecular identifiers were incorporated during preparation of the TCRbeta library. TCRdb fed the PCR reads into MiXCR, producing one record per CDR3 protein. The data contain 200,000 or so distinct CDR3 sequences, approximately 6% of them seen just once; the ten biggest clones take up around 4.4%. The specimen was PBMCs, collected before TCRalphabeta/CD19-depleted stem cell transplant. The receptors were sampled from a girl under three years old with combined immunodeficiency, due to receive a stem cell transplant.

The J gene is TRBJ2-1, the V gene TRBV20-1, with 15 nucleotides matching TRBD2. The CDR3 contains 15 residues. The ends lost 1 base at V and 15 bases at J; junction bases unmatched: 10. Germline assignment: CDR1 DFQATT and CDR2 SNEGSKA (reference sequence). In DNA form, the CDR3 reads TGCAGTGCTAGAGTGGGACTAGCGGGGGGCCTGTGGGGGTTCTTC. Translating it yields CSARVGLAGGLWGFF.

This clonotype was found many times. The chain joins TRBV20-1 to TRBJ2-7; D tentatively fits TRBD1 or TRBD2 (6 bases each). Trimming took 4 bases from V and 2 from J, leaving 12 bases between them. Germline CDR1 is DFQATT and CDR2 is SNEGSKA (reference sequence). The CDR3 is 13 amino acids. In DNA, the CDR3 is TGCAGTGCTACCCGCGGGACAACCTACGAGCAGTACTTC. Its protein is CSATRGTTYEQYF.

At least ten counts were recorded for this clonotype. The V and J genes are TRBV29-1 and TRBJ1-1; D may be TRBD1 (6 bases). Between the trimmed V and J ends, which lost 7 bases and 1 base, there was a span of 31 bases. Germline values: CDR1 SQVTM, CDR2 ANQGSEA. The CDR3 extends over 19 amino acids. CDR3 nucleotides: TGCAGCGCCCCAATGTTCGAACTAGACAGGCGGGCCCCGAACACTGAAGCTTTCTTT. This gives the protein CSAPMFELDRRAPNTEAFF. Full variable domain (missing parts from reference TRBV29-1 and TRBJ1-1): SAVISQKPSRDICQRGTSLTIQCQVDSQVTMMFWYRQQPGQSLTLIATANQGSEATYESGFVIDKFPISRPNLTFSTLTVSNMSPEDSSIYLCSAPMFELDRRAPNTEAFFGQGTRLTVV.

This clonotype occurred many times. V gene TRBV29-1 combines with J gene TRBJ2-7; tentative D call: TRBD1 (6 bases). The V gene's germline CDR1 is SQVTM and CDR2 ANQGSEA. V dropped 2 bases and J dropped 7 bases, with 15 bases sitting between them. The CDR3 consists of 13 residues. CDR3 sequence (DNA): TGCAGCGTTGAACCCCCAGGGGCGGGTGAGCAGTACTTC. Translating gives CSVEPPGAGEQYF.

This clonotype was picked up many times. The J gene is TRBJ2-7, the V gene TRBV10-3; TRBD1 aligns across 9 bases. V was clipped by 10 bases and J by 4 bases; unmatched bases: 11. The germline V gene encodes CDR1 ENHRY and CDR2 SYGVKD. The CDR3 is made up of 14 amino acids. DNA for the CDR3: TGTGCCACGGTTCCGGGACAGGGCCCTTACGAGCAGTACTTC. It translates to CATVPGQGPYEQYF.

This clonotype showed up many times. CDR3 sequence reads: CASSSGQGKSSYNEQFF. In DNA form, the CDR3 reads TGTGCCAGCAGCTCGGGACAGGGGAAAAGCTCCTACAATGAGCAGTTCTTC. The chain carries TRBV27 and TRBJ2-1; TRBD1 aligns across 10 bases. This CDR3 has 17 amino acids. V was clipped by 6 bases and J by 0 bases; unmatched bases: 8. Germline values: CDR1 MNHEY, CDR2 SMNVEV (reference sequence).

This chain links TRBV7-6 with TRBJ2-2; 7 bases are a match to TRBD1. V dropped 5 bases and J dropped 3; count of bases not matched to a gene: 9. Germline V lookup: CDR1 SGHVS, CDR2 FNYEAQ. The CDR3 contains 16 residues. In DNA form, the CDR3 reads TGTGCCAGCAGCCATGGGGGAACAGGGGACACCGGGGAGCTGTTTTTT. Amino acid sequence: CASSHGGTGDTGELFF. The complete variable domain, with remaining parts taken from reference TRBV7-6 and TRBJ2-2, reads GAGVSQSPRYKVTKRGQDVALRCDPISGHVSLYWYRQALGQGPEFLTYFNYEAQQDKSGLPNDRFSAERPEGSISTLTIQRTEQRDSAMYRCASSHGGTGDTGELFFGEGSRLTVL.

The sample holds a few counts of this clonotype. The chain couples TRBV19 to TRBJ2-7; 9 positions agree with TRBD2. Germline assignment: CDR1 LNHDA and CDR2 SQIVND (reference sequence). This CDR3 is built from 14 residues. Trimming at V came to 5 bases and at J to 1 base, leaving 3 bases not matched to a gene. The CDR3 nucleotides are TGTGCCAGTAGTCGCCTAGCGGGGTCCTACGAGCAGTACTTC. Its protein product is CASSRLAGSYEQYF.

This clonotype was seen repeatedly, ten times or more. This chain connects TRBV27 to TRBJ1-2; TRBD1 aligns across 7 bases. CDR1 is MNHEY, CDR2 SMNVEV, per germline (reference sequence). The CDR3 length is 17 residues. Losses at the gene ends were 4 bases for V and 0 bases for J; bases not matched to a gene: 11. The CDR3 loop is CASSSYPGQSANYGYTF. DNA for the CDR3: TGTGCCAGCAGTTCCTATCCGGGACAGAGCGCTAACTATGGCTACACCTTC.

This clonotype was picked up many times. The V and J genes are TRBV29-1 and TRBJ1-1, with D tentatively TRBD1 (5 bases). Deletions cut 3 bases from V and 1 base from J, with 6 bases between. Germline loops: CDR1 SQVTM, CDR2 ANQGSEA. There are 12 residues in the CDR3. CDR3 DNA sequence: TGCAGCGTTGATGGGGGGAACACTGAAGCTTTCTTT. Amino acids: CSVDGGNTEAFF.

This clonotype was seen repeatedly, ten times or more. The V call is TRBV3-1, the J call TRBJ2-7; 8 bases map to TRBD2. The J segment lost 4 bases and the V segment lost 0 bases, leaving 17 bases of the junction unmatched. Germline CDR1 LGHDT, CDR2 YNNKEL (reference sequence). The CDR3 loop spans 19 amino acids. CDR3 protein: CASSQDHPITGGLMYEQYF. DNA of the CDR3: TGTGCCAGCAGCCAAGACCATCCGATCACGGGGGGGCTTATGTACGAGCAGTACTTC.

This clonotype was observed a handful of times. The chain carries TRBV18 and TRBJ2-7; 11 bases align to TRBD2. The CDR3 consists of 16 residues. The germline V gene encodes CDR1 KGHSH and CDR2 LQKENI. V trimming: 4 bases; J trimming: 1 base; junction bases outside the gene matches: 6. The CDR3 sequence is CASSLPGLAESYEQYF. In nucleotides, the CDR3 is TGTGCCAGCTCACTCCCGGGACTAGCGGAATCCTACGAGCAGTACTTC.

This rearrangement joins TRBV4-1 to TRBJ2-1, with D unresolved. Trimming cost V 0 bases and J 9 bases, with 12 bases left between them. CDR3 length: 14 residues. In germline, CDR1 is MGHRA, CDR2 YSYEKL. The CDR3 DNA reads as TGCGCCAGCAGCCAAGATATGGTAGCCGGTGAGCAGTTCTTC. Protein product: CASSQDMVAGEQFF.

This clonotype was recorded many times. The J gene is TRBJ2-7, the V gene TRBV7-2; the D gene is possibly TRBD2 (5 bases). V dropped 1 base and J dropped 3 bases, with 16 bases sitting between them. CDR1 and CDR2 from the germline V gene are SGHTA and FQGNSA. CDR3 length: 16 residues. CDR3 in amino acids: CASSLVGPGGSYEQYF. In nucleotides, the CDR3 is TGTGCCAGCAGCTTAGTAGGGCCAGGAGGTAGCTACGAGCAGTACTTC.

This clonotype was observed many times. V gene TRBV24-1 combines with J gene TRBJ2-1; tentatively, D is TRBD1 (5 bases). V lost 5 bases to trimming and J lost 4 bases, with 8 bases between them. The germline CDR1 and CDR2 sequences are KGHDR and SFDVKD. The CDR3 is 13 amino acids. In nucleotides, the CDR3 is TGTGCCACCAGTGGATCAGGGTACAATGAGCAGTTCTTC. Amino acids: CATSGSGYNEQFF.

This clonotype showed up many times. In DNA, the CDR3 is TGTGCCAGCAGTTACTGGGGACCGACAGGGGGGTACTATGGCTACACCTTC. It translates to CASSYWGPTGGYYGYTF. J is TRBJ1-2 and V is TRBV6-5; 9 bases agree with TRBD1. V lost 1 base, J lost 3 bases, and 9 bases stayed unmatched. The germline V gene has CDR1 MNHEY and CDR2 SVGAGI. CDR3 length: 17 residues.

Ten or more counts support this clonotype. For the CDR3, the DNA is TGTGCCATCAGCCCTTCGGGCGATTCTGGGGCCAACGTCCTGACTTTC. As protein: CAISPSGDSGANVLTF. The chain couples TRBV10-3 to TRBJ2-6; D is uncertain. The germline V gene has CDR1 ENHRY and CDR2 SYGVKD. V was clipped by 6 bases and J by 1 base, with 13 bases between them. The CDR3 contains 16 residues.

This clonotype appeared many times. V and J are TRBV19 and TRBJ2-7, with D unclear. V was cut by 8 bases and J by 5 bases, with 13 bases left in between. The CDR3 consists of 12 residues. Germline CDR1 and CDR2: LNHDA and SQIVND (reference sequence). The CDR3 nucleotides read TGTGCCAGTCCTCGTTCGGCAGACGAGCAGTACTTC. Its protein product is CASPRSADEQYF.

This clonotype was seen repeatedly, ten times or more. This chain joins TRBV7-6 and TRBJ2-3; 7 bases line up with TRBD2. Germline V gene lookup returns CDR1 SGHVS and CDR2 FNYEAQ. There are 16 residues in the CDR3. The V gene end was trimmed by 5 bases and the J gene end by 0 bases; junction bases not matched to a gene: 8. The CDR3 DNA reads as TGTGCCAGCAGCAGAGAAGCGGGATACAGCACAGATACGCAGTATTTT. Translating it yields CASSREAGYSTDTQYF.

This clonotype has at least ten counts. The rearrangement joins TRBV29-1 to TRBJ2-7; 13 bases line up with TRBD2. Looked up from germline, CDR1 is SQVTM and CDR2 is ANQGSEA. After removal of 6 bases from V and 2 bases from J, the junction contained 4 bases not matched to a gene. The CDR3 has 14 amino acids. CDR3 bases: TGCAGCGTCACTGGGACTAGCGGGGCCTACGAGCAGTACTTC. Its translation: CSVTGTSGAYEQYF.